A selection of T cell receptor beta chains follows, all from one sample in a study of T cell changes during pregnancy in multiple sclerosis. This table comes from immunoSEQ multiplex PCR, and its TCRdb copy is limited to in-frame clones, with some not included. The sample holds about 21,000 clones, roughly 90% seen once. This material consisted of CD4+ T cells from peripheral blood mononuclear cells, taken in the first trimester of pregnancy. The receptors originated from a female donor in good health, enrolled as a control in a pregnancy study. Both conserved end residues are part of each CDR3. A D gene is named only where the DNA matches it firmly. The listing skips clone size in some rows; elsewhere it reads once, few, many or a size class.

D,size,J,V,DNA,CDR3
.,.,TRBJ2-7,TRBV10-3,TGTGCCATCAGTCCGGGGTACGAGCAGTACTTC,CAISPGYEQYF
.,once,TRBJ2-7,TRBV18,TGTGCCAGCTCACCTAACCAGGGGCTAACCTACGAGCAGTACTTC,CASSPNQGLTYEQYF
.,.,TRBJ1-1,TRBV4-3,TGCGCCAGCAGCCAGAAGGGGAACGCTGAAGCTTTCTTT,CASSQKGNAEAFF
.,.,TRBJ2-3,TRBV25-1,TGTGCCAGCAGTCCACACCTTAGTGGGAGCGAAGATACGCAGTATTTT,CASSPHLSGSEDTQYF
.,once,TRBJ1-3,TRBV11-2,TGTGCCAGCAGCTTAGGGAGAGGAATTAACTCTGGAAACACCATATATTTT,CASSLGRGINSGNTIYF
.,.,TRBJ2-5,TRBV9,TGTGCCAGCAGCGTAGGAGATGAGAGTCAAGAGACCCAGTACTTC,CASSVGDESQETQYF
TRBD1,.,TRBJ2-7,TRBV6-5,TGTGCCAGCAGTTACAGAGACAGGGCCTACGAGCAGTACTTC,CASSYRDRAYEQYF
.,.,TRBJ1-2,TRBV7-3,TGTGCCAGCAGCTTAAGTCGGGGGGGAAAGGTAAGAAGAGGGCGCGGCTACACCTTC,CASSLSRGGKVRRGRGYTF
TRBD1,.,TRBJ1-6,TRBV9,TGTGCCAGCAGCACCGGACAGGGTGTAAATAATTCACCCCTCCACTTT,CASSTGQGVNNSPLHF
TRBD2,.,TRBJ2-1,TRBV25-1,TGTGCCAGCAGAGGTACCTCTGGGGGGGACCCCTACAATGAGCAGTTCTTC,CASRGTSGGDPYNEQFF
.,once,TRBJ1-3,TRBV4-1,TGCGCCAGCAGCCAAGTCGGACAAACTTCTGCCATATATTTT,CASSQVGQTSAIYF
.,.,TRBJ2-7,TRBV2,TGTGCCAGCAGTGATAGGGGATGGGGCGAGCAGTACTTC,CASSDRGWGEQYF
.,.,TRBJ1-4,TRBV7-2,TGTGCCAGCAGCTTAGGGTCGGGAGGTGAAAAACTGTTTTTT,CASSLGSGGEKLFF
.,.,TRBJ2-3,TRBV7-2,TGTGCCAGCAGCTTAGATGGGTCAGGAGATACGCAGTATTTT,CASSLDGSGDTQYF
TRBD1,.,TRBJ1-6,TRBV25-1,TGTGCCAGCAGTGAAACACTGACAGGGAATAATTCACCCCTCCACTTT,CASSETLTGNNSPLHF
TRBD1,few,TRBJ2-1,TRBV6-1,TGTGCCAGCAACAGGGGGCAAATTAAAGATGAGCAGTTCTTC,CASNRGQIKDEQFF
.,.,TRBJ2-3,TRBV15,TGTGCCACCAGCAGATCTTATAGCGGTACTAGCACAGATACGCAGTATTTT,CATSRSYSGTSTDTQYF
.,.,TRBJ2-3,TRBV11-3,TGTGCCAGCAGCTTAGACAGGACAGATACGCAGTATTTT,CASSLDRTDTQYF
.,.,TRBJ2-3,TRBV27,TGTGCCAGCAGCCCTGCGGGCGGGCGCCCCGATACGCAGTATTTT,CASSPAGGRPDTQYF
.,.,TRBJ1-4,TRBV18,TGTGCCAGCTCACCACCGGGAGATGAAAAACTGTTTTTT,CASSPPGDEKLFF
TRBD2,.,TRBJ2-7,TRBV2,TGTGCCAGCAGGGTAGCGGGGGGATACGAGCAGTACTTC,CASRVAGGYEQYF
.,.,TRBJ1-5,TRBV7-8,TGTGCCAGCAGCTTGGGGGGTCTGCTTGGCAATCAGCCCCAGCATTTT,CASSLGGLLGNQPQHF
TRBD1,once,TRBJ1-4,TRBV11-2,TGTGCCAGCAGCTTAGAGGGCAGGGGGTTTGCGTTTTTT,CASSLEGRGFAFF
.,.,TRBJ1-1,TRBV30,TGTGCCTGGAGGGAGGGTCCCACTGAAGCTTTCTTT,CAWREGPTEAFF
.,.,TRBJ2-7,TRBV7-3,TGTGCCAGCAGCCCGGGTGGGGCCGCGGAGCAGTACTTC,CASSPGGAAEQYF
.,.,TRBJ2-1,TRBV27,TGTGCCAGCAGTTTAGATGGCGGGCGCTCCTACAATGAGCAGTTCTTC,CASSLDGGRSYNEQFF
TRBD1,.,TRBJ1-5,TRBV28,TGTGCCAGCAGTTTATCCTGGGACAGGGCTAAGCCCCAGCATTTT,CASSLSWDRAKPQHF
.,.,TRBJ1-1,TRBV5-1,TGCGCCAGCAGCTTGGATCGGGGTAGCACTGAAGCTTTCTTT,CASSLDRGSTEAFF
TRBD1,.,TRBJ1-1,TRBV10-3,TGTGCCATCAGTGAGTGGGGGACAGGGGGCACGGACACTGAAGCTTTCTTT,CAISEWGTGGTDTEAFF
.,.,TRBJ1-6,TRBV15,TGTGCCACCAGCAGAGGGCCGGGGGGCAATTCACCCCTCCACTTT,CATSRGPGGNSPLHF
.,.,TRBJ1-1,TRBV2,TGTGCCAGCAGTGCGGACACGAACACTGAAGCTTTCTTT,CASSADTNTEAFF
TRBD2,.,TRBJ2-3,TRBV9,TGTGCCAGCAGCGTAGCTACTAGGGCGGGGGGGCTCCCCGATACGCAGTATTTT,CASSVATRAGGLPDTQYF
TRBD2,.,TRBJ2-5,TRBV29-1,TGCAGCGTTTCCCGGGGGAGGGGAGAGACCCAGTACTTC,CSVSRGRGETQYF
.,.,TRBJ1-5,TRBV19,TGTGCCAGTAGTATCGGACAGAGTAGCAATCAGCCCCAGCATTTT,CASSIGQSSNQPQHF
TRBD2,.,TRBJ2-7,TRBV25-1,TGTGCCAGCAGTGAGCCCGGGACTAGTTTCTACGAGCAGTACTTC,CASSEPGTSFYEQYF
TRBD2,.,TRBJ2-2,TRBV30,TGTGCCTGGAGGCCAACCCGCCCTCTAGCGGGAGCCAACACCGGGGAGCTGTTTTTT,CAWRPTRPLAGANTGELFF
.,once,TRBJ1-2,TRBV28,TGTGCCAGCAGTTTACAGGACTATGGCTACACCTTC,CASSLQDYGYTF
.,.,TRBJ1-2,TRBV19,TGTGCCAGTAGTCCCACCGGGACACCTTATGGCTACACCTTC,CASSPTGTPYGYTF
TRBD1,.,TRBJ1-2,TRBV28,TGTGCCAGCCGGGGACAGGTTGATGGCTACACCTTC,CASRGQVDGYTF
TRBD2,.,TRBJ2-5,TRBV7-2,TGTGCCAGCAGCCCAGGACTAGCGGGGCAAGAGACCCAGTACTTC,CASSPGLAGQETQYF
TRBD1,once,TRBJ2-7,TRBV6-7,TGTGCCAGCAGTAACGGACAGGGTGTCCACGAGCAGTACTTC,CASSNGQGVHEQYF
.,.,TRBJ2-5,TRBV14,TGTGCCAGCAGCCAAGGTAGAGGGAGAGAGACCCAGTACTTC,CASSQGRGRETQYF
TRBD2,.,TRBJ2-5,TRBV27,TGTGCCAGCGCGGGGGGCCCTGGGTTGACCCAGTACTTC,CASAGGPGLTQYF
TRBD1,.,TRBJ1-5,TRBV19,TGTGCCAGTAGTATTTCGGGGCCAGGGGGCGATCCTTATAGCAATCAGCCCCAGCATTTT,CASSISGPGGDPYSNQPQHF
TRBD2,once,TRBJ2-7,TRBV20-1,TGTTTAGCGGGAGGGGACTACGAGCAGTACTTC,CLAGGDYEQYF
TRBD2,.,TRBJ2-1,TRBV7-3,TGTGCCAGCAGCTTAGTTAGCGGGAGGGACTACAATGAGCAGTTCTTC,CASSLVSGRDYNEQFF
.,.,TRBJ1-2,TRBV28,TGTGCCAGCAGTTTCGGAGGGGAGAACTATGGCTACACCTTC,CASSFGGENYGYTF
.,.,TRBJ1-2,TRBV19,TGTGCCAGTAGTATACTGGGCGGGGTGGGTGGCTACACCTTC,CASSILGGVGGYTF
TRBD1,.,TRBJ1-2,TRBV27,TGTGCCAGCAGTTTAACCGACAGGGCAATTGAAGGCTACACCTTC,CASSLTDRAIEGYTF
.,.,TRBJ2-7,TRBV7-9,TGTGCCAGCAGCCGAGAATACGAGCAGTACTTC,CASSREYEQYF
.,.,TRBJ2-3,TRBV11-3,TGTGCCAGCAGCTTAGATGGGACTTTCACAGATACGCAGTATTTT,CASSLDGTFTDTQYF
.,.,TRBJ1-2,TRBV29-1,TGCAGCGTTGGCTCAGGGGGCTACACCTTC,CSVGSGGYTF
.,.,TRBJ2-3,TRBV7-3,TGTGCCAGCAGCTTCCGGACTAGCACAGATACGCAGTATTTT,CASSFRTSTDTQYF
.,.,TRBJ1-1,TRBV11-2,TGTGCCAGCAGCCCGACCTGGGCCCTGGTGGGGGACACTGAAGATTTCTTT,CASSPTWALVGDTEDFF
.,medium-sized,TRBJ2-4,TRBV28,TGTGCCAGCAGTGAAGGGGGACAAAACATTCAGTACTTC,CASSEGGQNIQYF
.,.,TRBJ1-1,TRBV7-2,TGTGCCAGCAGCTTAGTGGGCAGGGTGGGGCACACTGAAGCTTTCTTT,CASSLVGRVGHTEAFF